This T cell receptor beta chain was sequenced in a study of regulatory T cells in long-lasting Graves disease. Study-wide results and caveats: Persistent cases favored TRBV28, TRBJ1-2 and TRBJ2-5. Samples came from peripheral blood alone, without thyroid tissue.

According to the study, TCR beta libraries were built with iRepertoire HTBI primers and CDR3-region Arm-PCR. TCRdb reanalysed the multiplex PCR reads using MiXCR and keeps one entry per CDR3 protein. The sample holds fewer than 550,000 distinct CDR3 sequences, roughly 21% seen once. Time point denoted: persistent/refractory GD, antithyroid drugs over 5 years with positive TRAb. Preparation of the TCR library used RNA extracted from PBMCs. This CDR3 has 18 amino acids. V was trimmed by 0 bases and J by 0 bases, leaving 12 bases between them. Germline V gene data show CDR1 as LNHNV and CDR2 as YYDKDF (reference sequence). This clonotype was picked up many times. The target antigen is unknown.

This sample comprised peripheral blood mononuclear cells (PBMCs), obtained when the disease was refractory, from a patient treated with antithyroid drugs. This receptor was identified in a female donor with Graves disease. The V and J genes are TRBV15 and TRBJ2-6; no definite D call. The CDR3 reads CATSREDVSFSGANVLTF. DNA of the CDR3: TGTGCCACCAGCAGAGAAGACGTGAGTTTCTCTGGGGCCAACGTCCTGACTTTC.